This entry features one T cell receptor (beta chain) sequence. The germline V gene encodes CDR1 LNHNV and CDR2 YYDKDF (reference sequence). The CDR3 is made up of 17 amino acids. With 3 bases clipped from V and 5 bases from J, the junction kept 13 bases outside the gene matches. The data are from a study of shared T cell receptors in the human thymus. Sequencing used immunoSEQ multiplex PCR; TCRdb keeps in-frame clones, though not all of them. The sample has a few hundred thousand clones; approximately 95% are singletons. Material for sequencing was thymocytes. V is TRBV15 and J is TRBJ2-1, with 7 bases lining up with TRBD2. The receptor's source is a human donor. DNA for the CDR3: TGTGCCACCAGCAGGTTCCCGGCGGGAGAATTAGACAATGAGCAGTTCTTC. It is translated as CATSRFPAGELDNEQFF.